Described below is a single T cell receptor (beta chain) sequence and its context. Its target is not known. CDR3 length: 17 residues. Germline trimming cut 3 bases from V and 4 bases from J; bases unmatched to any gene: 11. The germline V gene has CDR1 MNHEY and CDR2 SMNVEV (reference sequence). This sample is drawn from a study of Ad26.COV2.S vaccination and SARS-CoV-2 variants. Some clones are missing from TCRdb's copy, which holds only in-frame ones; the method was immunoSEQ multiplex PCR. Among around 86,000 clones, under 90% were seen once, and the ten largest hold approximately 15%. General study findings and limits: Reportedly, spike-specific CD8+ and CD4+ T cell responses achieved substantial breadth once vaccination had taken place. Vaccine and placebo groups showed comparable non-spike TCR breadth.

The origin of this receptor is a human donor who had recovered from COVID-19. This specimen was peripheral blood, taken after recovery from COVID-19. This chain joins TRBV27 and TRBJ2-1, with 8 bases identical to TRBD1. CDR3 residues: CASSFAMTGVGYNEQFF. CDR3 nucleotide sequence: TGTGCCAGCAGTTTCGCGATGACAGGGGTGGGGTACAATGAGCAGTTCTTC.